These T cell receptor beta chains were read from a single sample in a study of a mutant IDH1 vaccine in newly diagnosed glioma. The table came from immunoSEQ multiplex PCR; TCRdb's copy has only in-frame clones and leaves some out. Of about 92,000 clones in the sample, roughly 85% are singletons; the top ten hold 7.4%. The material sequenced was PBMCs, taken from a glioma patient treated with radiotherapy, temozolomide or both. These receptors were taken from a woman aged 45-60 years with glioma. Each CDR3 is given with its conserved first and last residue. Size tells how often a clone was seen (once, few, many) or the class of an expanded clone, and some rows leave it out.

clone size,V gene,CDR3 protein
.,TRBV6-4,CASSALAGGTDTQYF
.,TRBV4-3,CASSQEQREEKLFF
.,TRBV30,CAWSVPGWGQPQHF
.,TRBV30,CATIKGRKNTEAFF
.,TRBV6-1,CASSEHSGGSPLHF
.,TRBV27,CASRKGDQPQHF
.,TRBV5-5,CASSWGQGNTEAFF
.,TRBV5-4,CASSVGTDLNEKLFF
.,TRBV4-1,CASSQVPEYGYTF
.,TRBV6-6,CASSDTGSGNTEAFF
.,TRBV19,CASTRQVAGANVLTF
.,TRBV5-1,CASSLATFRQDRSYNSPLHF
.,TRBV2,CASSRGTDYGYTF
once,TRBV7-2,CASSTRTGFGNTIYF
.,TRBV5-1,CASSSGQPTGELFF
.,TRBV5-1,CASSFTLTGSSYNSPLHF
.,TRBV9,CASSAQVQDQPQHF
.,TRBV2,CASSEQPNTGELFF
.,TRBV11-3,CASSFKMNTEAFF
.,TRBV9,CASSPWDRVTTEAFF
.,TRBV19,CAATAAGGYNEQFF
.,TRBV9,CASSAEPVRHRDTEAFF
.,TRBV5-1,CASSPQTVQGEGVPGRSPLHF
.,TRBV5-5,CASSLSPNTEAFF